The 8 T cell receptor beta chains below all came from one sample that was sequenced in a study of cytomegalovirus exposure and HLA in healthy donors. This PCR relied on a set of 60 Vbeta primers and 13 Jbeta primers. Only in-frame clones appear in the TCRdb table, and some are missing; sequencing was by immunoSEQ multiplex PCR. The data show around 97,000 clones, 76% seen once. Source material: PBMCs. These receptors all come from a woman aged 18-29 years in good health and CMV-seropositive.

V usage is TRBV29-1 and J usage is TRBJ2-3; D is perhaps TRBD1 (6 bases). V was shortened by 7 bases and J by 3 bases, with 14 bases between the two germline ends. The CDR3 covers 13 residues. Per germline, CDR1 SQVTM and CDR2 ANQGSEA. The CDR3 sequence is CSARDIRTDTQYF. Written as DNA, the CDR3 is TGCAGCGCCCGGGACATTCGGACAGATACGCAGTATTTT.

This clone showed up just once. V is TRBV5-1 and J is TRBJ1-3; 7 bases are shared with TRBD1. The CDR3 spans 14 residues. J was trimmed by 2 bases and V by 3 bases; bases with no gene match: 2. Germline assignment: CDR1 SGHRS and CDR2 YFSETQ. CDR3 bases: TGCGCCAGCAGCTACGGACAGGCTGGAAACACCATATATTTT. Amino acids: CASSYGQAGNTIYF.

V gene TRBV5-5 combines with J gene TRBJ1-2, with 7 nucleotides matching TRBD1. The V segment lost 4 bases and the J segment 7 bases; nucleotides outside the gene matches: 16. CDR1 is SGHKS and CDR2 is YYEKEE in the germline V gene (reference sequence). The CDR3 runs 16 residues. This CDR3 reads CASSPAGIQGLSGYTF. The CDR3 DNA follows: TGTGCCAGCAGCCCGGCAGGGATACAGGGGCTCAGTGGCTACACCTTC.

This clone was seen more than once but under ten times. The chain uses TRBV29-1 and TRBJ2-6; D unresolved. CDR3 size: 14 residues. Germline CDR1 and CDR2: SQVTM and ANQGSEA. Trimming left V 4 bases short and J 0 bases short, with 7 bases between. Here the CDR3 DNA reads TGCAGCGTTGGGCAGGACTCTGGGGCCAACGTCCTGACTTTC. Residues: CSVGQDSGANVLTF.

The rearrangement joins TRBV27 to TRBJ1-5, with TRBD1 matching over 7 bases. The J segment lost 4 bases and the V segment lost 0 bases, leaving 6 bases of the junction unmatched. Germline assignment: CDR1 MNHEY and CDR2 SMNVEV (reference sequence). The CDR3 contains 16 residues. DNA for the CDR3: TGTGCCAGCAGTTTATCGATGGACAGGCCTAATCAGCCCCAGCATTTT. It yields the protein CASSLSMDRPNQPQHF.

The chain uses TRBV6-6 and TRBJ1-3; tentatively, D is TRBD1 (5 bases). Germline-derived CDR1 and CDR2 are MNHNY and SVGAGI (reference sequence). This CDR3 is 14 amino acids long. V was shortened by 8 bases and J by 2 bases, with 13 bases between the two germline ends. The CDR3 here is CASSPRGTGNTIYF. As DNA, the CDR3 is TGTGCCAGCTCCCCCCGGGGGACTGGAAACACCATATATTTT.

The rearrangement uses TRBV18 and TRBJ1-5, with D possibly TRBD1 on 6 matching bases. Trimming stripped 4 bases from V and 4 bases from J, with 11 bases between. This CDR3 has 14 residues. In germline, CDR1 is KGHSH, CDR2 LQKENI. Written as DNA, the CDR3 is TGTGCCAGCTCACTACGGACAGAAAATCAGCCCCAGCATTTT. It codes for CASSLRTENQPQHF.

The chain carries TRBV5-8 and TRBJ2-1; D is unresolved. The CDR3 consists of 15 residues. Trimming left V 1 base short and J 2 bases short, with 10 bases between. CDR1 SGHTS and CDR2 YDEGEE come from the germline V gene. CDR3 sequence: CASSLTTLTYNEQFF. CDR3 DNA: TGTGCCAGCAGCTTGACGACACTGACCTACAATGAGCAGTTCTTC.